These 15 T cell receptor beta chains were all obtained from the same sample, sequenced in a study of blood T cells in healthy people across ages. Combining a sample-barcoded 5' primer with a J-beta primer mix, a second PCR ran for roughly 7 to 11 cycles. A single record per CDR3 protein comes from TCRdb applying MiXCR to the 5' RACE reads. Of about 750,000 distinct CDR3 sequences listed, around half are singletons. Sequencing was performed on blood. These receptors originate from an elderly man in good health.

This clonotype was seen only a few times. The chain joins TRBV12-3 or TRBV12-4 to TRBJ2-1; 8 nucleotides match TRBD1. V trimming: 6 bases; J trimming: 6 bases; junction bases outside the gene matches: 4. The CDR3 covers 13 residues. The CDR3 is CASRRTGTNEQFF. The DNA of the CDR3 is TGTGCCAGCAGACGGACAGGGACCAATGAGCAGTTCTTC.

V gene TRBV7-6 combines with J gene TRBJ1-2; D unresolved. The CDR3 loop spans 13 amino acids. Germline values: CDR1 SGHVS, CDR2 FNYEAQ. V dropped 3 bases and J dropped 8 bases, with 13 bases sitting between them. The CDR3 is CASSLPGLGGYTF. The CDR3 coding sequence is TGTGCCAGCAGCTTGCCCGGGTTAGGGGGCTACACCTTC.

The chain joins TRBV20-1 to TRBJ2-5; weak D call: TRBD2 (6 bases). This CDR3 region has 12 residues. Deletions cut 3 bases from V and 11 bases from J, with 16 bases between. Germline CDR1 and CDR2: DFQATT and SNEGSKA (reference sequence). CDR3 amino acids: CSASLGDREQYF. As DNA, the CDR3 is TGCAGTGCTAGTCTAGGGGACCGGGAGCAGTACTTC.

Only a few counts were recorded for this clonotype. The chain is built from TRBV3-1 and TRBJ2-4; 10 nucleotides match TRBD2. The CDR3 extends over 17 amino acids. The V gene's germline CDR1 is LGHDT and CDR2 YNNKEL (reference sequence). V lost 1 base to trimming and J lost 6 bases; unmatched junction nucleotides: 9. The CDR3 DNA follows: TGTGCCAGCAGCCAAGGCGGTGCTAGCGGGAGAAGAAACATTCAGTACTTC. Translating it yields CASSQGGASGRRNIQYF.

This clonotype has a handful of counts. For the CDR3, the DNA is TGTGCCAGCAGACTGGGTGGCGGGAGGTCGCTCGGTGAGCAGTTCTTC. This sequence encodes CASRLGGGRSLGEQFF. This rearrangement joins TRBV28 to TRBJ2-1; TRBD2 matches at 8 bases. Trimming at V came to 6 bases and at J to 9 bases, leaving 16 bases not matched to a gene. The CDR3 has 16 residues. Germline CDR1 reads MDHEN; CDR2 reads SYDVKM.

The rearrangement links TRBV20-1 to TRBJ1-1; tentative D call: TRBD1 (6 bases). Germline values: CDR1 DFQATT, CDR2 SNEGSKA (reference sequence). V dropped 2 bases and J dropped 7 bases, with 11 bases sitting between them. The CDR3 consists of 12 residues. The CDR3 bases are TGCAGTGCTAGAAAACAGGGAGTTGAAGCTTTCTTT. This translates into CSARKQGVEAFF.

The rearrangement uses TRBV24-1 and TRBJ2-7; no clear D gene. V lost 3 bases to trimming and J lost 6 bases, with 14 bases between them. The CDR3 covers 14 residues. Germline V CDR1 and CDR2: KGHDR, SFDVKD. The CDR3 coding sequence is TGTGCCACCAGTGATCGGAGTCCAAAGGGCGAGCAGTACTTC. Translated: CATSDRSPKGEQYF.

The rearrangement uses TRBV6-5 and TRBJ2-7, with a possible D match to TRBD1 (6 bases). The CDR3 runs to 15 residues. Trimming took 7 bases from V and 0 from J, leaving 16 bases between them. Germline V gives CDR1 MNHEY, CDR2 SVGAGI. Written as DNA, the CDR3 is TGTGCCAGCAAGATTTCAGGGGAGTCCTCCTACGAGCAGTACTTC. Translated: CASKISGESSYEQYF.

The chain joins TRBV5-6 to TRBJ2-5, with a weak D call TRBD1 (6 bases). The CDR3 is made up of 15 amino acids. Per germline, CDR1 SGHDT and CDR2 YYEEEE. The germline V and J ends were trimmed by 4 bases and 3 bases, with 16 bases remaining between them. CDR3 in DNA: TGTGCCAGCAGCCTACCGGGACAAGGGAAAGAGACCCAGTACTTC. The encoded protein is CASSLPGQGKETQYF.

The chain joins TRBV7-8 to TRBJ1-2; TRBD1 is a possible D gene (5 bases). V lost 0 bases and J lost 4, with 9 bases in between. The CDR3 has 14 amino acids. Germline V CDR1 and CDR2: SGHVS, FQNEAQ. The CDR3 region has the DNA TGTGCCAGCAGCTTAGCACCGACAGTCTATGGCTACACCTTC. Translating gives CASSLAPTVYGYTF.

This clonotype was counted only a few times. The gene calls are TRBV28 and TRBJ1-4; D is undetermined. V gave up 5 bases and J gave up 3 bases, with 19 bases separating them. The CDR3 sequence is 17 residues long. Germline V CDR1 and CDR2: MDHEN, SYDVKM. This chain's CDR3 is CASSRIAVGRSNEKLFF. The DNA for the CDR3 is TGTGCCAGCAGTAGGATAGCCGTAGGAAGATCTAATGAAAAACTGTTTTTT.

The sample holds one count of this clonotype. The chain combines TRBV20-1 with TRBJ2-1, with D unresolved. CDR3 size: 13 residues. From germline, CDR1 is DFQATT and CDR2 SNEGSKA (reference sequence). Trimming took 3 bases from V and 6 from J, leaving 12 bases between them. CDR3 protein: CSASPVLGNEQFF. The CDR3 nucleotides are TGCAGTGCTAGCCCCGTCCTGGGCAATGAGCAGTTCTTC.

This clonotype showed up just a few times. This sequence joins TRBV7-6 and TRBJ1-4, with D perhaps matching TRBD1 (5 bases). Germline assignment: CDR1 SGHVS and CDR2 FNYEAQ. This CDR3 has 21 amino acids. V shed 5 bases and J shed 1 base, with 29 bases lying between them. In DNA, the CDR3 is TGTGCCAGCAGCCTCCACTCCCCGGGGGACTGGCGTGTAAGAACTAATGAAAAACTGTTTTTT. Translating it yields CASSLHSPGDWRVRTNEKLFF.

CDR3 sequence reads: CASQGPWDEKLFF. The CDR3 bases are TGTGCCAGCCAAGGGCCGTGGGATGAAAAACTGTTTTTT. The V call is TRBV2, the J call TRBJ1-4; D remains unclear. Per germline, CDR1 SNHLY and CDR2 FYNNEI. The CDR3 covers 13 residues. V was shortened by 8 bases and J by 6 bases, with 13 bases between the two germline ends.

The chain has TRBV29-1 and TRBJ2-7; no clear D. The CDR3 is 12 residues long. V was trimmed by 3 bases and J by 10 bases, leaving 16 bases between them. Looked up from germline, CDR1 is SQVTM and CDR2 is ANQGSEA. CDR3 nucleotide sequence: TGCAGCGTTGATACAGCGCTAAAGGCCCAGTACTTC. Translation: CSVDTALKAQYF.